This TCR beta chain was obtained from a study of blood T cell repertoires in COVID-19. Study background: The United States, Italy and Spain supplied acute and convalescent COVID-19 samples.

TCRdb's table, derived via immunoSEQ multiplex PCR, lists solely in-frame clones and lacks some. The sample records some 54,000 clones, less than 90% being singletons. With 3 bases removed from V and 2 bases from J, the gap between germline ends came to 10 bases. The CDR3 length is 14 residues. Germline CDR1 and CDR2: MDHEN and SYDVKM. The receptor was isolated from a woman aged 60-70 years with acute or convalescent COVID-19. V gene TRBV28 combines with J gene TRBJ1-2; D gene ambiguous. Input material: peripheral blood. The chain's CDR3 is CASSFPTLNYGYTF. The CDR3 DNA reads TGTGCCAGCAGTTTCCCGACACTCAACTATGGCTACACCTTC.